The sequence of this T cell receptor (beta chain) was determined in a study of blood T cells in healthy people across ages. CDR1 MNHEY and CDR2 SVGAGI come from the germline V gene. This CDR3 comprises 13 residues. The V end was cut by 6 bases, the J end by 8 bases, with 16 bases between. Together with a sample-barcoded 5' primer, a J-beta primer mix was included in a second PCR lasting about 7 to 11 cycles. Each cDNA molecule was tagged by a template-switch adaptor with 12 random nucleotides. From each sample, at least 2.5 million paired-end reads containing CDR3 were obtained. TCRdb itself ran the 5' RACE reads through MiXCR, one entry per CDR3 protein. The sample holds about 830,000 distinct CDR3 sequences; under 80% are singletons and the top ten take around a quarter. A word on this clonotype: Its antigen is unknown.

Study results and caveats: In older individuals, TCR beta diversity per million T cells was lower, falling roughly linearly with age.

This chain connects TRBV6-5 to TRBJ1-2, with a tentative D call TRBD1 (6 bases). The sample was blood. This clonotype was obtained from a man aged 25-45 years in good health. In DNA, the CDR3 is TGTGCCAGCAGCCCTACAGGGCCTTTGGGCTACACCTTC. This gives the protein CASSPTGPLGYTF.